This is a list of T cell receptor beta chains from one sample in a study of T cell repertoires in cytomegalovirus infection. MiXCR, run by TCRdb on the reads, gives a single entry per CDR3 protein. The table has roughly 170,000 distinct CDR3 sequences, 20% to 25% seen once. Their recognized antigens are unknown. This sample comprised CD8+ T cells from cultured PBMCs, obtained from culture after CMV antigen stimulation. The receptors were gathered from a human donor in good health (CMV status not recorded). Some clones in this sample may be carry-over from other donors' samples. CDR3s include the opening cysteine and the closing phenylalanine or tryptophan. The D gene is left open where the match is weak. Clone size is stated in some rows and not others, as once, few, many or a class when expanded.

D: .
J: TRBJ2-5
V: TRBV9
size: .
CDR3: CASSVGMRTDSQETQYF
DNA: TGTGCCAGCAGCGTAGGAATGAGGACGGACAGTCAAGAGACCCAGTACTTC

D: .
J: TRBJ2-7
V: TRBV7-9
size: .
CDR3: CASSFPDRYEQYF
DNA: TGTGCCAGCAGCTTCCCGGACAGATACGAGCAGTACTTC

D: TRBD1
J: TRBJ2-3
V: TRBV7-8
size: .
CDR3: CASYQGTGATDTQYF
DNA: TGTGCCAGTTACCAGGGGACAGGGGCAACAGATACGCAGTATTTT

D: TRBD1
J: TRBJ1-1
V: TRBV19
size: few
CDR3: CASRTLDRAMNTEAFF
DNA: TGTGCCAGTAGAACCCTGGACAGGGCCATGAACACTGAAGCTTTCTTT

D: TRBD1
J: TRBJ2-6
V: TRBV7-8
size: .
CDR3: CASSYRGDGANVLTF
DNA: TGTGCCAGCAGCTACAGGGGGGACGGGGCCAACGTCCTGACTTTC

D: .
J: TRBJ1-5
V: TRBV12-5
size: .
CDR3: CASGSGGLEEPQHF
DNA: TGTGCTAGTGGTTCGGGGGGGCTGGAAGAGCCCCAGCATTTT

D: .
J: TRBJ1-2
V: TRBV7-6
size: .
CDR3: CASSLGRGAQWSYGYTF
DNA: TGTGCCAGCAGCCTAGGTAGAGGAGCTCAGTGGAGTTATGGCTACACCTTC

D: TRBD1
J: TRBJ2-7
V: TRBV6-2/TRBV6-3
size: few
CDR3: CASSITRQGNYEQYF
DNA: TGTGCCAGCAGCATCACCCGACAGGGGAACTACGAGCAGTACTTC

D: .
J: TRBJ2-1
V: TRBV12-3/TRBV12-4
size: .
CDR3: CASSGQTDRINEQFF
DNA: TGTGCCAGCAGTGGCCAGACGGACAGAATCAATGAGCAGTTCTTC

D: TRBD2
J: TRBJ2-7
V: TRBV6-1
size: .
CDR3: CASNNLAGLNEQYF
DNA: TGTGCCAGCAACAACCTAGCGGGCCTTAACGAGCAGTACTTC

D: .
J: TRBJ1-5
V: TRBV7-2
size: .
CDR3: CASSLNGHQPQHF
DNA: TGTGCCAGCAGCTTAAACGGGCATCAGCCCCAGCATTTT